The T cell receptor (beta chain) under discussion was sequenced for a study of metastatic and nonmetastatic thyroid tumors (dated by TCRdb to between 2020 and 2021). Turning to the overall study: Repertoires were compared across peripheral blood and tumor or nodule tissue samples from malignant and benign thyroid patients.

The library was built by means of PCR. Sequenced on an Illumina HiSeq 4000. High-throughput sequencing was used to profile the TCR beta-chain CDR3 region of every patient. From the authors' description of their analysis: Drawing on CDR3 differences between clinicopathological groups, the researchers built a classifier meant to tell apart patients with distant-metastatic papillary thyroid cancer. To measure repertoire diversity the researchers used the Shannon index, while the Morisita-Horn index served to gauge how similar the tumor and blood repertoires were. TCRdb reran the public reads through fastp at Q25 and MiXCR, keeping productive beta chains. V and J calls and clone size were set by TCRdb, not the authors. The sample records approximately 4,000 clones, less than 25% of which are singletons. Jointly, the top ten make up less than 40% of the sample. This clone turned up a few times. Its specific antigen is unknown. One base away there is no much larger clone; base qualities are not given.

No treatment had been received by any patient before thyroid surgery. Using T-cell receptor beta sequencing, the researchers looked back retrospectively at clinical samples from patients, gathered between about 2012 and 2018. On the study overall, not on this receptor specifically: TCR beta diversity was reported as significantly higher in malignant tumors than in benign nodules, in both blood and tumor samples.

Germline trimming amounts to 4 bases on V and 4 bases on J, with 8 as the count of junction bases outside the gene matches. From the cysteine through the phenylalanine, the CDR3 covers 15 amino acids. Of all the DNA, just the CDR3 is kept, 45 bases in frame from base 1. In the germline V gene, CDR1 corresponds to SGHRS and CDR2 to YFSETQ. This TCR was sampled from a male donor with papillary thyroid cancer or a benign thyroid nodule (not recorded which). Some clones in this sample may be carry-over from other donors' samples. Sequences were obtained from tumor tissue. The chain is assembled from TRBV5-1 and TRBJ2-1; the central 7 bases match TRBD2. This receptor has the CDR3 CASSPGASGYNEQFF. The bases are TGCGCCAGCAGCCCCGGGGCTAGCGGATACAATGAGCAGTTCTTC. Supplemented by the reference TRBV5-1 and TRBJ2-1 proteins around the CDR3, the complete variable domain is KAGVTQTPRYLIKTRGQQVTLSCSPISGHRSVSWYQQTPGQGLQFLFEYFSETQRNKGNFPGRFSGRQFSNSRSEMNVSTLELGDSALYLCASSPGASGYNEQFFGPGTRLTVL.